One sample yielded the 29 T cell receptor beta chains listed below, sequenced in a study of blood T cell repertoires in COVID-19 (TCRdb year 2020). The library was made by the immunoSEQ multiplex PCR assay. In TCRdb, the immuneACCESS table is reduced to in-frame sequences with V and J assigned. These tables do not hold every clone; where another copy was compared, an unresolved V gene accounts for under half, and the others remain unexplained. Here the sample has 90,000 to 120,000 clones; approximately 88% occur a single time. About 4.2% of the sample comes from the top ten. The sequenced sample consisted of peripheral blood. The origin of the receptors is a human donor in a cohort sampled during active COVID-19.

This clone is medium-sized (0.01 to 0.1%) within its sample. This chain connects TRBV7-9 to TRBJ1-1; D is unresolved. V was shortened by 5 bases and J by 6 bases, with 10 bases between the two germline ends. The length of the CDR3 is 12 residues. Germline CDR1 and CDR2: SEHNR and FQNEAQ (reference sequence). The CDR3 nucleotides are TGTGCCAGCAGCCACGGACTCGCTGAAGCTTTCTTT. Its translation is CASSHGLAEAFF.

As DNA, the CDR3 is TGTGCCAGCAGCTTGGGACTAGCGGGATCTAGGGCCTTCGGGGAGCTGTTTTTT. Protein sequence: CASSLGLAGSRAFGELFF. The J gene is TRBJ2-2, the V gene TRBV7-3; TRBD2 matches at 13 bases. Germline CDR1 is SGHTA and CDR2 is FQGTGA. Unmatched junction bases numbered 11, after V lost 3 bases and J lost 7 bases. The CDR3 is made up of 18 amino acids.

The chain recombines TRBV30 with TRBJ2-1, with 7 nucleotides matching TRBD2. The length of the CDR3 is 15 residues. From germline, CDR1 is GTSNPN and CDR2 SVGIG (reference sequence). V gave up 0 bases and J gave up 6 bases; unmatched junction bases: 8. The DNA of the CDR3 is TGTGCCTGGAGTGTACTTAGCGGGCTCATCAATGAGCAGTTCTTC. This codes for CAWSVLSGLINEQFF.

This CDR3 reads CASSPAASSYEQYV. The CDR3 DNA reads as TGTGCCAGCTCACCAGCTGCGAGCTCCTACGAGCAGTACGTC. The chain carries TRBV18 and TRBJ2-7; D is ambiguous. The V and J ends lost 2 bases and 0 bases respectively, with 8 bases between them. Germline CDR1 KGHSH, CDR2 LQKENI. CDR3 length: 14 residues.

V and J are TRBV19 and TRBJ2-3; TRBD2 is a possible D gene (6 bases). The CDR3 covers 16 residues. Trimming removed 7 bases from V and 1 base from J, with 18 bases in between. In germline, CDR1 is LNHDA, CDR2 SQIVND (reference sequence). CDR3 coding DNA: TGTGCCAGTACCTCGGAACCTGCTAGCGGCACAGATACGCAGTATTTT. This gives the protein CASTSEPASGTDTQYF.

J is TRBJ1-1 and V is TRBV5-1, with 12 bases aligning to TRBD1. CDR3 length: 17 amino acids. CDR1 and CDR2 from the germline V gene are SGHRS and YFSETQ. V shed 6 bases, J shed 4 bases, and the junction held 13 bases outside the gene matches. The CDR3 DNA follows: TGCGCCAGCACCCAGTATCCGGGACAGGGGGCGCGCACTGAAGCTTTCTTT. This encodes CASTQYPGQGARTEAFF.

The CDR3 nucleotides read TGTGCCAGCAGCTTGGTTGGACAGGCACAGTACACCTTC. This translates into CASSLVGQAQYTF. V and J are TRBV5-4 and TRBJ1-2, with TRBD1 matching 7 bases. This CDR3 region has 13 residues. CDR1 SGHNT and CDR2 YYREEE come from the germline V gene (reference sequence). Trimming removed 0 bases from V and 11 bases from J; junction bases left unmatched: 7.

In this sample, this clone turned up a few times. At one end the junction does not follow the germline gene, possibly because of a read error. The chain couples TRBV7-9 to TRBJ2-7; D call uncertain. The V gene's germline CDR1 is SEHNR and CDR2 FQNEAQ (reference sequence). The CDR3 contains 8 residues. In nucleotides, the CDR3 is TGTGCCAGCAGCTTCGCGGACTTC. It encodes CASSFADF.

The rearrangement uses TRBV28 and TRBJ2-3; 8 bases are a match to TRBD2. CDR3 size: 15 residues. Germline CDR1 and CDR2: MDHEN and SYDVKM. V lost 3 bases and J lost 0; bases outside the gene matches: 2. The CDR3 DNA reads as TGTGCCAGCAGTTTCTCTAGCGGGAGCACAGATACGCAGTATTTT. Translated: CASSFSSGSTDTQYF.

The chain links TRBV7-7 to TRBJ2-5; unclear D gene. Germline CDR1 and CDR2: SSHAT and FNYEAQ (reference sequence). Trimming took off 1 base at V and 1 base at J, with 7 bases between the two ends. The CDR3 runs 14 residues. The CDR3 nucleotides read TGTGCCAGCAGCTTAGGTGCCAGCCAAGAGACCCAGTACTTC. This sequence encodes CASSLGASQETQYF.

This chain joins TRBV7-2 and TRBJ2-1; D is possibly TRBD1 (5 bases). Trimming pared 2 bases from V and 0 bases from J, leaving 11 bases between. Germline CDR1 and CDR2: SGHTA and FQGNSA. CDR3 length: 16 amino acids. As DNA, the CDR3 is TGTGCCAGCAGCTTAACGGGCAGGGTCTCCTACAATGAGCAGTTCTTC. Protein: CASSLTGRVSYNEQFF.

The CDR3 DNA is TGTGCCAGCTCACCGGGCGTCCAGGGGGAGCAGTACGTC. Its protein is CASSPGVQGEQYV. The chain uses TRBV18 and TRBJ2-7; a weak D match, TRBD1 (6 bases). Germline assignment: CDR1 KGHSH and CDR2 LQKENI. With 3 bases removed from V and 7 bases from J, the gap between germline ends came to 13 bases. This CDR3 has 13 amino acids.

This clone was observed a few times. The chain combines TRBV5-6 with TRBJ1-1, with unresolved D. CDR1 is SGHDT, CDR2 YYEEEE, per germline. Trimming cost V 0 bases and J 5 bases, with 17 bases left between them. The CDR3 loop spans 16 amino acids. CDR3 in DNA: TGTGCCAGCAGCTTGGGTGGGCTGGGGAGTAGGACTGAAGCTTTCTTT. It is translated as CASSLGGLGSRTEAFF.

The chain joins TRBV27 to TRBJ2-6; unclear D gene. Germline V lookup: CDR1 MNHEY, CDR2 SMNVEV (reference sequence). This CDR3 has 14 residues. Trimming removed 7 bases at V and 0 bases at J, with 7 bases between. The CDR3 bases are TGTGCCAGCAAAGAGAGCTCTGGGGCCAACGTCCTGACTTTC. It encodes CASKESSGANVLTF.

J is TRBJ2-2 and V is TRBV27, with D tentatively TRBD1 (8 bases). CDR1 is MNHEY and CDR2 is SMNVEV in the germline V gene (reference sequence). The CDR3 extends over 16 amino acids. Trimming removed 7 bases at V and 2 bases at J, with 17 bases between. DNA for the CDR3: TGTGCCAGCACCACAGGGGGGGCACCTAACACCGGGGAGCTGTTTTTT. Translation: CASTTGGAPNTGELFF.

The chain links TRBV19 to TRBJ1-5; possibly TRBD1 for D (6 bases). CDR1 and CDR2 from the germline V gene are LNHDA and SQIVND (reference sequence). CDR3 length: 18 residues. Trimming cost V 1 base and J 2 bases, with 18 bases left between them. CDR3 residues: CASSIAATGYVGNQPQHF. For the CDR3, the DNA is TGTGCCAGTAGTATAGCCGCCACAGGGTATGTAGGCAATCAGCCCCAGCATTTT.

The genes are TRBV28 and TRBJ1-2, with 9 bases identical to TRBD1. The germline gives CDR1 MDHEN, CDR2 SYDVKM. The CDR3 sequence is 16 residues long. V was clipped by 6 bases and J by 0 bases; unmatched bases: 8. The CDR3, as DNA: TGTGCCAGCAGCCCCATCCGGGACAGGGCTAACTATGGCTACACCTTC. Translated: CASSPIRDRANYGYTF.

The chain joins TRBV3-1 (or the pseudogene TRBV3-2) to TRBJ1-4, with D unresolved. Trimming cost V 4 bases and J 0 bases, with 15 bases left between them. Germline V gene sequence: CDR1 LGHDT, CDR2 YNNKEL (reference sequence). The CDR3 loop spans 17 amino acids. The CDR3 DNA is TGTGCCAGCAGCCCGGGAGGGTCGGGGACAACTAATGAAAAACTGTTTTTT. It translates to CASSPGGSGTTNEKLFF.

The chain employs TRBV7-9 and TRBJ2-6; tentatively, D is TRBD1 (7 bases). Germline CDR1 and CDR2: SEHNR and FQNEAQ (reference sequence). This CDR3 contains 19 residues. V was clipped by 8 bases and J by 0 bases, with 23 bases between them. In DNA form, the CDR3 reads TGTGCCAGCGGGGGGTTCCGGGACAGTGATACCTCTGGGGCCAACGTCCTGACTTTC. This codes for CASGGFRDSDTSGANVLTF. The whole variable domain, filled in from reference TRBV7-9 and TRBJ2-6, reads DTGVSQNPRHKITKRGQNVTFRCDPISEHNRLYWYRQTLGQGPEFLTYFQNEAQLEKSRLLSDRFSAERPKGSFSTLEIQRTEQGDSAMYLCASGGFRDSDTSGANVLTFGAGSRLTVL.

The rearrangement links TRBV5-6 to TRBJ1-2, with 8 bases identical to TRBD1. The junction had 3 bases not matched to a gene; V was cut back by 4 bases and J by 1 base. The CDR3 contains 14 residues. Germline lookup yields CDR1 SGHDT and CDR2 YYEEEE. CDR3 DNA sequence: TGTGCCAGCAGCAGGGGACAGGTTAACTATGGCTACACCTTC. It is translated as CASSRGQVNYGYTF.

This sequence joins TRBV6-2 or TRBV6-3 and TRBJ2-5; D is possibly TRBD1 (6 bases). Trimming shortened V by 4 bases and J by 3 bases, and 12 bases separated the two germline ends. Germline V CDR1 and CDR2: MNHEY, SVGEGT. The CDR3 runs to 14 residues. The CDR3 spells CASSSQQGEETQYF. The CDR3 DNA follows: TGTGCCAGCAGTTCCCAACAGGGTGAAGAGACCCAGTACTTC.

CDR3 bases: TGTGCCATCAGTGAGACAGGAGACTATGGCTACACCTTC. It yields the protein CAISETGDYGYTF. The V and J genes are TRBV10-3 and TRBJ1-2; tentatively, D is TRBD1 (5 bases). Germline loops: CDR1 ENHRY, CDR2 SYGVKD. V lost 2 bases, J lost 3 bases, and 7 bases lay in between. The CDR3 contains 13 residues.

V is TRBV7-2 and J is TRBJ1-1; D is unclear. The CDR3 is made up of 14 amino acids. Germline lookup yields CDR1 SGHTA and CDR2 FQGNSA. Trimming shortened V by 1 base and J by 1 base, and 7 bases separated the two germline ends. CDR3 in DNA: TGTGCCAGCAGCTTAGGGGCGTGGAACACTGAAGCTTTCTTT. Protein product: CASSLGAWNTEAFF.

The CDR3 reads CASSIRTGANYGYTF. The DNA for the CDR3 is TGTGCCAGTAGTATAAGGACGGGAGCTAACTATGGCTACACCTTC. The rearrangement uses TRBV19 and TRBJ1-2; D call uncertain. Germline-derived CDR1 and CDR2 are LNHDA and SQIVND (reference sequence). CDR3 length equals 15 residues. V was cut by 2 bases and J by 0 bases, with 10 bases left in between.

The V call is TRBV10-3, the J call TRBJ1-3; TRBD1 is a possible D gene (5 bases). Per the germline V gene, CDR1 is ENHRY and CDR2 is SYGVKD. The V and J ends lost 4 bases and 0 bases respectively, with 7 bases between them. The CDR3 covers 14 residues. The CDR3 nucleotides read TGTGCCATCAGTGGACAGAGCTCTGGAAACACCATATATTTT. It translates to CAISGQSSGNTIYF.

The chain recombines TRBV7-6 with TRBJ2-7, with TRBD2 matching over 14 bases. Looked up from germline, CDR1 is SGHVS and CDR2 is FNYEAQ. Trimming cost V 6 bases and J 4 bases; bases outside gene matches: 5. This CDR3 spans 15 amino acids. Here the CDR3 reads CASRKGLAGEYEQYF. The CDR3 nucleotides are TGTGCCAGCAGAAAGGGACTAGCGGGAGAGTACGAGCAGTACTTC.

The chain has TRBV5-1 and TRBJ2-5, with TRBD2 identical over 7 bases. Germline assignment: CDR1 SGHRS and CDR2 YFSETQ. This CDR3 has 14 amino acids. Losses at the gene ends were 5 bases for V and 0 bases for J; bases not matched to a gene: 4. The CDR3 loop reads CASSSGGHQETQYF. The CDR3 DNA reads as TGCGCCAGCAGTTCGGGGGGTCACCAAGAGACCCAGTACTTC.

The chain links TRBV6-7 to TRBJ2-7; possibly TRBD1 for D (5 bases). TRBV6-7 is placed among ORFs of uncertain function. The CDR3 has 16 residues. V gave up 0 bases and J gave up 5 bases, with 17 bases separating them. The chain's CDR3 is CASSYSGVPLMDEQYV. In DNA, the CDR3 is TGTGCCAGCAGTTACTCAGGGGTTCCCCTCATGGACGAGCAGTACGTC.

This clone has just a few counts. This CDR3 reads CAISEPRDTQKNTEAFF. CDR3 in DNA: TGTGCCATCAGTGAGCCCCGGGACACCCAGAAGAACACTGAAGCTTTCTTT. This chain links TRBV10-3 with TRBJ1-1; D possibly corresponds to TRBD1 (6 bases). Germline CDR1 and CDR2: ENHRY and SYGVKD. The CDR3 consists of 17 residues. The V and J ends lost 2 bases and 1 base respectively, with 17 bases between them.